This entry lists 23 T cell receptor beta chains sequenced from one sample in a study of shared clonotypes between healthy human individuals. Naive CD8 cells, CD45RO-negative and positively selected for CCR7, excluded terminally differentiated effector memory CD45RA+ cells. TCRdb's table, derived via immunoSEQ multiplex PCR, lists solely in-frame clones and lacks some. This sample has around 2,000,000 clones, with under 95% found just once. The sample consisted of naive CD8+ T cells from PBMCs. The receptors originated from a man aged 18 to 30 in good health. Some clones in this sample may be carry-over from other donors' samples.

The chain couples TRBV28 to TRBJ2-1; TRBD2 matches 8 bases. V was pared by 6 bases and J by 8 bases, with 12 bases of the junction left unmatched. CDR1 is MDHEN, CDR2 SYDVKM, per germline. The CDR3 is made up of 15 amino acids. The CDR3 here is CASRLPGLVNYEQFF. In nucleotides, the CDR3 is TGTGCCAGCAGGCTACCGGGACTAGTTAACTATGAGCAGTTCTTC.

As concerns this clone: Other DNA sequences in the same sample also yield this CDR3. The J gene is TRBJ2-7, the V gene TRBV19; 7 nucleotides match TRBD1. The CDR3 loop spans 13 amino acids. V shed 3 bases, J shed 5 bases, and the junction held 4 bases outside the gene matches. Germline CDR1 and CDR2: LNHDA and SQIVND (reference sequence). CDR3 in DNA: TGTGCCAGTAGTATCAGACAGGGCGACGAGCAGTACTTC. Translated, it gives CASSIRQGDEQYF.

The chain's CDR3 is CASSESGRTVHEQFF. For the CDR3, the DNA is TGTGCCAGCAGTGAAAGCGGGAGAACTGTCCATGAGCAGTTCTTC. V is TRBV2 and J is TRBJ2-1; 8 bases agree with TRBD2. V dropped 2 bases and J dropped 8; count of bases not matched to a gene: 8. Germline V gene lookup returns CDR1 SNHLY and CDR2 FYNNEI. The CDR3 is 15 amino acids.

A single count supports this clone. This chain connects TRBV6-1 to TRBJ2-2; D unresolved. The ends were cut back, 7 bases at V and 0 bases at J, with 9 bases in the middle. The CDR3 extends over 14 amino acids. The germline CDR1 and CDR2 sequences are MNHNS and SASEGT. The CDR3 spells CASIPIANTGELFF. In DNA form, the CDR3 reads TGTGCCAGCATTCCGATTGCGAACACCGGGGAGCTGTTTTTT.

The chain has TRBV7-8 and TRBJ2-7; the D call may be TRBD1 or TRBD2 (5 bases each). Germline-derived CDR1 and CDR2 are SGHVS and FQNEAQ. The CDR3 has 15 amino acids. Trimming shortened V by 2 bases and J by 3 bases, and 14 bases separated the two germline ends. The CDR3 spells CASSLTAGTFYEQYF. The CDR3 bases are TGTGCCAGCAGCTTAACCGCAGGGACCTTCTACGAGCAGTACTTC.

V usage is TRBV28 and J usage is TRBJ2-5; 8 bases align to TRBD1. Looked up from germline, CDR1 is MDHEN and CDR2 is SYDVKM. With 3 bases clipped from V and 2 bases from J, the junction kept 2 bases outside the gene matches. CDR3 length: 14 amino acids. CDR3 region: CASSFQGAQETQYF. CDR3 DNA sequence: TGTGCCAGCAGTTTTCAGGGGGCGCAAGAGACCCAGTACTTC.

This sequence joins TRBV7-8 and TRBJ2-7; no reliable D call. Trimming took 2 bases from V and 6 from J, leaving 8 bases between them. Germline V gene lookup returns CDR1 SGHVS and CDR2 FQNEAQ. The CDR3 runs to 12 residues. In DNA, the CDR3 is TGTGCCAGCAGCTTAATTCCTTCCGAGCAGTACTTC. Its protein product is CASSLIPSEQYF.

The chain combines TRBV6-6 with TRBJ1-4; TRBD1 aligns across 7 bases. The CDR3 consists of 16 residues. Germline V gene lookup returns CDR1 MNHNY and CDR2 SVGAGI (reference sequence). The J segment lost 6 bases and the V segment lost 6 bases, leaving 13 bases of the junction unmatched. CDR3 protein: CASRDRDSFPHEKLFF. As DNA, the CDR3 is TGTGCCAGCAGAGACCGGGACAGCTTCCCCCATGAAAAACTGTTTTTT.

This clone appeared a single time. The chain uses TRBV11-3 and TRBJ2-2; D perhaps matches TRBD1 (5 bases). CDR3 size: 16 residues. Trimming cost V 6 bases and J 2 bases, with 16 bases left between them. Germline loops: CDR1 SGHNT, CDR2 YENEEA. The CDR3: CASSPRLTDNTGELFF. The CDR3 coding sequence is TGTGCCAGCAGTCCGAGGTTGACAGACAACACCGGGGAGCTGTTTTTT.

CDR3 bases: TGTGCCAGCAGTCAGGGGGGGAACACTGAAGCTTTCTTT. Translated: CASSQGGNTEAFF. The rearrangement uses TRBV27 and TRBJ1-1; 7 bases line up with TRBD1. The CDR3 has 13 residues. Germline trimming cut 5 bases from V and 1 base from J; bases unmatched to any gene: 1. Germline assignment: CDR1 MNHEY and CDR2 SMNVEV (reference sequence).

V gene TRBV11-2 combines with J gene TRBJ2-2; D gene uncertain. Trimming pared 0 bases from V and 8 bases from J, leaving 7 bases between. From germline, CDR1 is SGHAT and CDR2 FQNNGV. CDR3 length: 13 residues. The CDR3 protein is CASSLESRGELFF. Written as DNA, the CDR3 is TGTGCCAGCAGCTTAGAGTCCAGAGGGGAGCTGTTTTTT.

V is TRBV29-1 and J is TRBJ1-2, with TRBD1 matching over 8 bases. Germline lookup yields CDR1 SQVTM and CDR2 ANQGSEA. J was trimmed by 4 bases and V by 3 bases; bases with no gene match: 7. This CDR3 has 14 amino acids. The DNA of the CDR3 is TGCAGCGTTGATTTCCAGGGGGCTACCTATGGCTACACCTTC. Encoded protein: CSVDFQGATYGYTF.

For this clone: This sample includes further DNA sequences coding for the same CDR3. The genes are TRBV27 and TRBJ2-7; 9 nucleotides align to TRBD1. The germline CDR1 and CDR2 sequences are MNHEY and SMNVEV (reference sequence). This CDR3 spans 14 amino acids. V gave up 5 bases and J gave up 1 base; unmatched junction bases: 3. CDR3: CASSPTGGSYEQYF. The CDR3 DNA follows: TGTGCCAGCAGTCCGACAGGGGGATCCTACGAGCAGTACTTC.

V gene TRBV10-3 combines with J gene TRBJ2-6; D remains unclear. Germline V gives CDR1 ENHRY, CDR2 SYGVKD. The CDR3 contains 17 residues. Trimming shortened V by 9 bases and J by 0 bases, and 18 bases separated the two germline ends. DNA of the CDR3: TGTGCCATGAAGAGTGAAGAGTCCTCCTCTGGGGCCAACGTCCTGACTTTC. Translated, it gives CAMKSEESSSGANVLTF.

The J gene is TRBJ2-5, the V gene TRBV10-3; unclear D gene. V lost 3 bases and J 2 bases, leaving 10 bases between the germline ends. Looked up from germline, CDR1 is ENHRY and CDR2 is SYGVKD. The CDR3 sequence is 14 residues long. CDR3 protein: CAISDGRTQETQYF. CDR3 DNA: TGTGCCATCAGTGACGGCCGTACTCAAGAGACCCAGTACTTC.

The genes are TRBV27 and TRBJ2-1; TRBD2 is a possible D gene (5 bases). V was trimmed by 8 bases and J by 5 bases, leaving 16 bases between them. CDR3 length equals 14 residues. Germline CDR1 is MNHEY and CDR2 is SMNVEV (reference sequence). CDR3 bases: TGTGCCAGCGGATATGTGGGAGCTAACAATGAGCAGTTCTTC. Its protein is CASGYVGANNEQFF.

CDR3 residues: CASSMLPGMNTEAFF. DNA of the CDR3: TGTGCCAGTAGTATGCTTCCGGGGATGAACACTGAAGCTTTCTTT. The genes are TRBV19 and TRBJ1-1; D unresolved. The V gene lost 3 bases and the J gene lost 0 bases, with 11 bases spanning the gap. CDR3 length: 15 residues. CDR1 and CDR2 from the germline V gene are LNHDA and SQIVND (reference sequence).

The rearrangement links TRBV6-6 to TRBJ2-7; 9 bases are a match to TRBD1. Trimming at V came to 0 bases and at J to 5 bases, leaving 8 bases not matched to a gene. This CDR3 is 16 amino acids long. Looked up from germline, CDR1 is MNHNY and CDR2 is SVGAGI (reference sequence). This chain's CDR3 is CASSYSPNRGLNEQYF. The CDR3 DNA is TGTGCCAGCAGTTACTCACCAAACAGGGGGCTCAACGAGCAGTACTTC.

The V gene is TRBV27, the J gene TRBJ2-7; a possible D gene is TRBD1 (5 bases). Germline V gene data show CDR1 as MNHEY and CDR2 as SMNVEV (reference sequence). With 8 bases removed from V and 2 bases from J, the gap between germline ends came to 16 bases. This CDR3 spans 14 amino acids. CDR3 coding DNA: TGTGCCAGCTGGGGCGAAGGGTCCACCTACGAGCAGTACTTC. Amino acids: CASWGEGSTYEQYF.

The chain combines TRBV10-3 with TRBJ2-1; D unresolved. Germline CDR1 reads ENHRY; CDR2 reads SYGVKD. With 0 bases removed from V and 0 bases from J, the gap between germline ends came to 9 bases. The CDR3 runs to 16 residues. CDR3 residues: CAISESRAISYNEQFF. The CDR3 DNA is TGTGCCATCAGTGAGTCACGGGCAATCTCCTACAATGAGCAGTTCTTC.

This rearrangement joins TRBV7-9 to TRBJ2-1; weak D call: TRBD2 (6 bases). CDR3 length: 16 amino acids. V dropped 1 base and J dropped 4 bases, with 14 bases sitting between them. Looked up from germline, CDR1 is SEHNR and CDR2 is FQNEAQ (reference sequence). CDR3 sequence reads: CASSLVPRGLYNEQFF. The CDR3 coding sequence is TGTGCCAGCAGCTTAGTTCCGCGGGGTTTATACAATGAGCAGTTCTTC. Based on the CDR3 plus reference TRBV7-9 and TRBJ2-1, the full variable domain is DTGVSQNPRHKITKRGQNVTFRCDPISEHNRLYWYRQTLGQGPEFLTYFQNEAQLEKSRLLSDRFSAERPKGSFSTLEIQRTEQGDSAMYLCASSLVPRGLYNEQFFGPGTRLTVL.

J is TRBJ2-1 and V is TRBV10-1; 11 positions agree with TRBD2. J gave up 4 bases and V 0 bases, and 2 bases lay outside the gene matches. Germline CDR1 WNHNN, CDR2 SYGVQD (reference sequence). The CDR3 runs 16 residues. This chain's CDR3 is CASSESGTSGYNEQFF. CDR3 DNA: TGCGCCAGCAGTGAGTCGGGGACTAGCGGTTACAATGAGCAGTTCTTC.

A single count supports this clone. The chain carries TRBV28 and TRBJ2-7; TRBD1 agrees at 9 bases. The J segment lost 3 bases and the V segment lost 5 bases, leaving 8 bases of the junction unmatched. CDR3 length equals 15 residues. CDR1 MDHEN and CDR2 SYDVKM come from the germline V gene. This chain's CDR3 is CASSTRQGGLYEQYF. DNA for the CDR3: TGTGCCAGCAGTACGCGACAGGGGGGCCTCTACGAGCAGTACTTC. The full variable domain, in which reference TRBV28 and TRBJ2-7 provide the parts outside the CDR3, is DVKVTQSSRYLVKRTGEKVFLECVQDMDHENMFWYRQDPGLGLRLIYFSYDVKMKEKGDIPEGYSVSREKKERFSLILESASTNQTSMYLCASSTRQGGLYEQYFGPGTRLTVT.